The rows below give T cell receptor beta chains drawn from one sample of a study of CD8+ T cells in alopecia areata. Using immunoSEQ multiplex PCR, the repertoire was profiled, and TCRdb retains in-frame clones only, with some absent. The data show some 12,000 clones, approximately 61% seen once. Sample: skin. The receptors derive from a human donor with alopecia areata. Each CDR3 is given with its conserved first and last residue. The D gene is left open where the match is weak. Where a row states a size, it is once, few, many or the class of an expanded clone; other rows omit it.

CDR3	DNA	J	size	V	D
CASSGQRDRLGNQPQHF	TGTGCCAGCAGTGGACAAAGGGACCGCCTGGGCAATCAGCCCCAGCATTTT	TRBJ1-5	few	TRBV6-1	-
CASLDRFDDEQFF	TGTGCCAGCTTGGACAGGTTCGACGATGAGCAGTTCTTC	TRBJ2-1	-	TRBV2	TRBD1
CASPGDRQGTDSNQPQHF	TGTGCCAGCCCGGGGGACCGACAGGGGACTGATAGCAATCAGCCCCAGCATTTT	TRBJ1-5	-	TRBV19	TRBD1
CASSDELRLYQPQHF	TGTGCCAGCAGTGACGAGTTGCGGTTATATCAGCCCCAGCATTTT	TRBJ1-5	-	TRBV2	-
CAWKRQGAREQYF	TGTGCCTGGAAAAGACAGGGGGCAAGGGAGCAGTACTTC	TRBJ2-7	-	TRBV30	TRBD1
CASSYSEAGYEQYF	TGTGCCAGCAGTTACAGTGAGGCGGGCTACGAGCAGTACTTC	TRBJ2-7	once	TRBV6-5	-
CASSLASTSGTSTDTQYF	TGTGCCAGCAGCTTAGCGTCGACTAGCGGGACCAGCACAGATACGCAGTATTTT	TRBJ2-3	-	TRBV7-2	TRBD2
CASSLDDRGYEQYF	TGTGCCAGCAGCTTAGATGACAGGGGATACGAGCAGTACTTC	TRBJ2-7	-	TRBV7-6	TRBD1
CASRETGGSYNEQFF	TGTGCCAGCAGGGAGACAGGGGGCTCCTACAATGAGCAGTTCTTC	TRBJ2-1	-	TRBV6-4	TRBD1
CASTNRGFCQPQHF	TGTGCCAGCACCAACAGGGGGTTTTGTCAGCCCCAGCATTTT	TRBJ1-5	-	TRBV21-1	-
CASSVNYEQYF	TGTGCCAGCAGTGTCAACTACGAGCAGTACTTC	TRBJ2-7	few	TRBV28	-
CASSLGLAGGNEQFF	TGTGCCAGCAGCTTAGGCTTAGCGGGAGGCAATGAGCAGTTCTTC	TRBJ2-1	large	TRBV7-2	TRBD2
CASLRTSGRNSNTGELFF	TGTGCCAGTTTAAGGACTAGCGGGAGGAACTCGAACACCGGGGAGCTGTTTTTT	TRBJ2-2	few	TRBV19	TRBD2
CASSENPGDKPQHF	TGTGCCAGCAGTGAAAACCCAGGGGATAAGCCCCAGCATTTT	TRBJ1-5	-	TRBV6-1	-
CASSLTGVGTDTQYF	TGTGCCAGCAGCTTAACCGGGGTCGGCACAGATACGCAGTATTTT	TRBJ2-3	-	TRBV7-3	-
CSALAGGSYNEQFF	TGCAGCGCGCTAGCGGGAGGATCCTACAATGAGCAGTTCTTC	TRBJ2-1	-	TRBV29-1	TRBD2
CASSLTGTYEQYF	TGTGCCAGCAGCTTAACCGGAACCTACGAGCAGTACTTC	TRBJ2-7	-	TRBV7-3	-
CASSESHSLELFF	TGCGCCAGCAGTGAGTCGCATTCTTTGGAACTGTTTTTT	TRBJ1-4	-	TRBV10-1	-
CASSPRAGAQYF	TGTGCCAGCAGTCCCCGTGCGGGGGCGCAGTATTTT	TRBJ2-3	-	TRBV27	TRBD2
CASNGWVSIYLMNTEAFF	TGTGCCAGCAACGGTTGGGTCTCAATCTACCTAATGAACACTGAAGCTTTCTTT	TRBJ1-1	-	TRBV28	-
CASSSYMGGKGYGYTF	TGTGCCAGCAGTTCATATATGGGGGGTAAAGGCTATGGCTACACCTTC	TRBJ1-2	-	TRBV6-5	-
CASSLAPRAGELFF	TGTGCTAGCAGCTTAGCGCCAAGGGCCGGGGAGCTGTTTTTT	TRBJ2-2	few	TRBV7-7	-
CASSRQGTDTQYF	TGTGCCAGCAGTAGACAGGGGACAGATACGCAGTATTTT	TRBJ2-3	-	TRBV25-1	TRBD1
CASSYGAYTDTQYF	TGTGCCAGCAGTTACGGGGCCTACACAGATACGCAGTATTTT	TRBJ2-3	-	TRBV6-5	-
CASSDSGSPWEQYF	TGTGCCAGCAGTGATAGCGGGAGTCCGTGGGAGCAGTACTTC	TRBJ2-7	-	TRBV28	TRBD2
CASSLARWQGVDSYEQYF	TGTGCCAGCAGCTTAGCTAGGTGGCAGGGCGTCGACTCCTACGAGCAGTACTTC	TRBJ2-7	-	TRBV7-8	-
CASSLWGAYTEAFF	TGTGCCAGCAGCTTATGGGGGGCGTACACTGAAGCTTTCTTT	TRBJ1-1	few	TRBV7-9	-
CASSQLWELRGNEQFF	TGTGCCAGCAGCCAACTATGGGAACTGAGGGGCAATGAGCAGTTCTTC	TRBJ2-1	-	TRBV2	-
CAWNKGSYSNQPQHF	TGTGCCTGGAATAAGGGATCCTATAGCAATCAGCCCCAGCATTTT	TRBJ1-5	-	TRBV30	-
CASSYRQGWRETQYF	TGTGCCAGCAGTTACCGGCAGGGGTGGAGGGAGACCCAGTACTTC	TRBJ2-5	-	TRBV6-5	-
CASSQDVVVGGATEAFF	TGCGCCAGCAGCCAAGATGTTGTTGTGGGGGGGGCAACTGAAGCTTTCTTT	TRBJ1-1	-	TRBV4-3	-
CATKGWRGLSDTQYF	TGTGCCACCAAGGGTTGGCGGGGGTTATCGGATACGCAGTATTTT	TRBJ2-3	-	TRBV2	TRBD2
CASSSFVRGPSMNTEAFF	TGTGCCAGCAGTAGTTTCGTCAGGGGTCCGAGCATGAACACTGAAGCTTTCTTT	TRBJ1-1	-	TRBV28	-
CASSLDYYEQYF	TGTGCCAGCAGCTTAGACTACTACGAGCAGTACTTC	TRBJ2-7	-	TRBV7-2	-
CASSRRTTDTQYF	TGTGCCAGCAGTCGCAGGACCACAGATACGCAGTATTTT	TRBJ2-3	-	TRBV2	-
CASSYSNEQLSYEQYF	TGTGCCAGCAGTTACTCGAACGAACAGTTGAGCTACGAGCAGTACTTC	TRBJ2-7	-	TRBV6-6	-
CASSPFLETQYF	TGTGCCAGCAGCCCTTTTCTTGAGACCCAGTACTTC	TRBJ2-5	few	TRBV2	-
CASSDASGGLDTQYF	TGTGCCAGCAGCGACGCTAGCGGGGGACTAGATACGCAGTATTTT	TRBJ2-3	-	TRBV11-3	TRBD2